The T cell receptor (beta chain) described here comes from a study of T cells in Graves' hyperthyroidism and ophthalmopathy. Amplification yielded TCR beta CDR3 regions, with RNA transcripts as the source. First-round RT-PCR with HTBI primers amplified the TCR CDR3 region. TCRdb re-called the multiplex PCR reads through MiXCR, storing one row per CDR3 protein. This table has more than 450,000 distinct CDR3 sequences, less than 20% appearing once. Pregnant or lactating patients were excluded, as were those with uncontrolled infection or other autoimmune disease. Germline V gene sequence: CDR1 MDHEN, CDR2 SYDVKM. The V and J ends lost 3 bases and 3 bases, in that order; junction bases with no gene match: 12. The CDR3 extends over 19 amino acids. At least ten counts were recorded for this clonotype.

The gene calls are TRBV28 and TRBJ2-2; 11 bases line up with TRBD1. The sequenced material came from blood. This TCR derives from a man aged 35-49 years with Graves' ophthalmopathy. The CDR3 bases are TGTGCCAGCAGTTTTCTCCGGGACAGGGGGTTTTCGGACACCGGGGAGCTGTTTTTT. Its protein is CASSFLRDRGFSDTGELFF. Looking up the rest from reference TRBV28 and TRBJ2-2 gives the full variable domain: DVKVTQSSRYLVKRTGEKVFLECVQDMDHENMFWYRQDPGLGLRLIYFSYDVKMKEKGDIPEGYSVSREKKERFSLILESASTNQTSMYLCASSFLRDRGFSDTGELFFGEGSRLTVL.